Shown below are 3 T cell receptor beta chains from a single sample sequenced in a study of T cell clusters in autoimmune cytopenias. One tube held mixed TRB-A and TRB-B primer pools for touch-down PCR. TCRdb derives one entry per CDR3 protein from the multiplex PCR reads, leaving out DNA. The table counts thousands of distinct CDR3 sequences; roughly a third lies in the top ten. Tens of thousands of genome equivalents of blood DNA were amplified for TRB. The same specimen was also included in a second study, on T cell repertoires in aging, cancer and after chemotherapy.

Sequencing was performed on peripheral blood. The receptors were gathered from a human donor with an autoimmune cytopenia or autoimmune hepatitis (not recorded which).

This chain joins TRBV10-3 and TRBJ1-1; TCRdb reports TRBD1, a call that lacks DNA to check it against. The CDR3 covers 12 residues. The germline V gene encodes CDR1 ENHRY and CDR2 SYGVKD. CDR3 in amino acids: CAIRTGGTEAFF.

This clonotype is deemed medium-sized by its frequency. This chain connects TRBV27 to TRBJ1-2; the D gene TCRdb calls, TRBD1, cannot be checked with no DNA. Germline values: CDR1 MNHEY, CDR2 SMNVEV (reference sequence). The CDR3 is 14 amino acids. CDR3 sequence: CASSLGGVRDGYTF.

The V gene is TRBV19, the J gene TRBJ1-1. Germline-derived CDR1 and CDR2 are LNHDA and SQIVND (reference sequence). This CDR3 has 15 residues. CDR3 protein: CASSMIGIRNTEAFF.